This T cell receptor (beta chain) emerged from a study of post-analysis software for immune sequencing data. Broader study findings: With TRBV5-6, TRBV5-1 and TRBV20-1 included, roughly five TRBV segments were more frequent in patients than in controls.

Prepared libraries of TCR beta cDNA carried unique molecular identifiers. Each batch of 1 to 10 million T cells produced 490,000 or so cDNA molecules. TCRdb reprocessed the PCR reads with MiXCR, giving one entry per CDR3 protein. Of hundreds of thousands of distinct CDR3 sequences listed, 25% to 30% were seen once; the top ten hold 0.56%. This clonotype was seen more than once but under ten times. Its antigen is unidentified. Trimming stripped 5 bases from V and 5 bases from J, with 16 bases between. The CDR3 spans 16 residues. The sample comprised blood. The chain employs TRBV12-3 or TRBV12-4 and TRBJ1-6; D not resolved. The TCR originated in a girl aged 10-17 years with multiple sclerosis. In nucleotides, the CDR3 is TGTGCCAGCAGTCGCGGACCGGTCGGGAATAATTCACCCCTCCACTTT. It is translated as CASSRGPVGNNSPLHF.